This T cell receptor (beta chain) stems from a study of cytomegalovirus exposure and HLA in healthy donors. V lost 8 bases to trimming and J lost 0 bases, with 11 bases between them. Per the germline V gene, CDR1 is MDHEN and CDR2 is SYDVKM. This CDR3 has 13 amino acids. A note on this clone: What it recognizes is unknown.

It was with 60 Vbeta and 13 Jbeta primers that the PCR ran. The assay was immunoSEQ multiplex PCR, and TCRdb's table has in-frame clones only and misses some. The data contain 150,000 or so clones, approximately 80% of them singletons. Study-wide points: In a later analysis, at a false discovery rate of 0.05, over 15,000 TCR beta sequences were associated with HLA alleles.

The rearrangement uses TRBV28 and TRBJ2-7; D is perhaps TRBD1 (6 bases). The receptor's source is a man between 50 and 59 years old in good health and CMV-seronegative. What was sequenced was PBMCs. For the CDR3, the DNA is TGTGCCAGCGGCCGGACAGCCTCCTACGAGCAGTACTTC. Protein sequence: CASGRTASYEQYF. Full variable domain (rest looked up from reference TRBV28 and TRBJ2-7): DVKVTQSSRYLVKRTGEKVFLECVQDMDHENMFWYRQDPGLGLRLIYFSYDVKMKEKGDIPEGYSVSREKKERFSLILESASTNQTSMYLCASGRTASYEQYFGPGTRLTVT.